The 14 T cell receptor beta chains presented below share a single source sample, sequenced in a study of shared clonotypes between healthy human individuals. Repertoires were generated with immunoSEQ multiplex PCR, while TCRdb's copy carries only in-frame clones and drops some. The table shows about 1 million clones, with around 74% occurring only once. Sequencing was performed on memory CD4+ T cells sorted from blood. Subset in this sample: CD45RA-negative fraction. These receptor sequences come from a man younger than 35 in good health.

V and J are TRBV7-2 and TRBJ1-1; no reliable D call. The CDR3 covers 13 residues. Deletions cut 3 bases from V and 7 bases from J, with 12 bases between. Germline assignment: CDR1 SGHTA and CDR2 FQGNSA. The CDR3 loop is CASSFDNLGEAFF. The DNA for the CDR3 is TGTGCCAGCAGCTTCGATAACTTGGGTGAAGCTTTCTTT.

This rearrangement joins TRBV4-3 to TRBJ2-7, with D possibly being TRBD2 (6 bases). CDR3 length: 16 amino acids. The germline gives CDR1 LGHNA, CDR2 YSLEER. Trimming removed 1 base from V and 6 bases from J, with 19 bases in between. DNA of the CDR3: TGCGCCAGCAGCCAAGTAGGGGCAGGGACCGGGGGCGAGCAGTACTTC. Translation gives CASSQVGAGTGGEQYF.

The V gene is TRBV19, the J gene TRBJ1-2; D is perhaps TRBD1 (5 bases). Per the germline V gene, CDR1 is LNHDA and CDR2 is SQIVND (reference sequence). This CDR3 spans 15 amino acids. V was clipped by 1 base and J by 4 bases, with 13 bases between them. The CDR3: CASSIGQGPIYGYTF. In DNA, the CDR3 is TGTGCCAGTAGTATAGGCCAGGGCCCCATCTATGGCTACACCTTC.

This clone was observed once. The V and J genes are TRBV7-9 and TRBJ2-7, with 7 positions matching TRBD1. The germline CDR1 and CDR2 sequences are SEHNR and FQNEAQ (reference sequence). Trimming at V came to 6 bases and at J to 4 bases, leaving 6 bases not matched to a gene. This CDR3 spans 13 amino acids. The CDR3 loop reads CASRPGQAYEQYF. The CDR3 nucleotides are TGTGCCAGCAGGCCAGGACAGGCTTACGAGCAGTACTTC.

V is TRBV28 and J is TRBJ2-3; TRBD2 is a possible D gene (5 bases). V dropped 7 bases and J dropped 0 bases, with 23 bases sitting between them. The CDR3 length is 18 residues. Germline V gene lookup returns CDR1 MDHEN and CDR2 SYDVKM. CDR3: CASNLNRGLTSSTDTQYF. DNA of the CDR3: TGTGCCAGCAACCTTAACCGAGGACTCACCTCTAGCACAGATACGCAGTATTTT. Complete variable domain (other parts from reference TRBV28 and TRBJ2-3): DVKVTQSSRYLVKRTGEKVFLECVQDMDHENMFWYRQDPGLGLRLIYFSYDVKMKEKGDIPEGYSVSREKKERFSLILESASTNQTSMYLCASNLNRGLTSSTDTQYFGPGTRLTVL.

The gene calls are TRBV9 and TRBJ1-5; D ambiguous. Germline V CDR1 and CDR2: SGDLS, YYNGEE. The CDR3 has 14 amino acids. V dropped 3 bases and J dropped 2 bases, with 9 bases sitting between them. The CDR3, as DNA: TGTGCCAGCAGCGAGGGTAATGGCAATCAGCCCCAGCATTTT. Translation gives CASSEGNGNQPQHF.

This chain's CDR3 is CASSWTDSNQPQHF. CDR3 bases: TGTGCCAGCAGTTGGACGGACAGCAATCAGCCCCAGCATTTT. The V call is TRBV6-1, the J call TRBJ1-5; D is undetermined. Germline CDR1 and CDR2: MNHNS and SASEGT. The V and J ends lost 5 bases and 1 base respectively, with 9 bases between them. The CDR3 totals 14 residues.

Points on this clone: This same CDR3 is encoded by further DNA sequences in the sample. This chain uses TRBV5-1 with TRBJ1-1; 10 bases fit TRBD1. The CDR3 contains 15 residues. Trimming at V came to 2 bases and at J to 1 base, leaving 2 bases not matched to a gene. Per the germline V gene, CDR1 is SGHRS and CDR2 is YFSETQ. CDR3 in DNA: TGCGCCAGCAGCTTAAGGACAGGGGGGAACACTGAAGCTTTCTTT. It translates to CASSLRTGGNTEAFF.

The gene calls are TRBV6-6 and TRBJ1-6; 10 bases match TRBD1. Trimming removed 4 bases from V and 9 bases from J; junction bases left unmatched: 3. Germline CDR1 and CDR2: MNHNY and SVGAGI (reference sequence). This CDR3 region has 14 residues. CDR3 in amino acids: CASSFGTGVSPLHF. DNA for the CDR3: TGTGCCAGCAGTTTTGGGACAGGGGTTTCACCCCTCCACTTT.

The rearrangement uses TRBV28 and TRBJ1-2, with 11 bases identical to TRBD1. Germline CDR1 and CDR2: MDHEN and SYDVKM. The CDR3 is 14 amino acids. V gave up 4 bases and J gave up 7 bases; unmatched junction bases: 5. CDR3 DNA: TGTGCCAGCAGTTGGACAGGGGGCAAGGGTGGCTACACCTTC. It is translated as CASSWTGGKGGYTF.

This clone has more than one count but fewer than ten. The CDR3 DNA is TGTGCCAGCAGCGTACCTCCAGATATGAACACTGAAGCTTTCTTT. Its protein is CASSVPPDMNTEAFF. This rearrangement joins TRBV9 to TRBJ1-1; D call uncertain. V gave up 1 base and J gave up 0 bases, with 10 bases separating them. Germline V gene lookup returns CDR1 SGDLS and CDR2 YYNGEE. This CDR3 contains 15 residues.

This chain joins TRBV28 and TRBJ1-4; D is uncertain. V shed 6 bases and J shed 1 base, with 9 bases lying between them. Germline V gene sequence: CDR1 MDHEN, CDR2 SYDVKM. This CDR3 region has 14 residues. CDR3 sequence reads: CASRPRRTNEKLFF. CDR3 in DNA: TGTGCCAGCAGGCCAAGGAGAACTAATGAAAAACTGTTTTTT.

The chain carries TRBV30 and TRBJ1-2, with 7 bases aligning to TRBD1. V lost 5 bases to trimming and J lost 4 bases; unmatched junction nucleotides: 7. Germline lookup yields CDR1 GTSNPN and CDR2 SVGIG (reference sequence). There are 13 residues in the CDR3. CDR3 in amino acids: CAWPRGGGYGYTF. The CDR3 region has the DNA TGTGCCTGGCCCAGGGGGGGCGGCTATGGCTACACCTTC.

About this clone: Other DNA sequences in this sample translate to the same CDR3. The V call is TRBV7-9, the J call TRBJ2-7, with TRBD1 matching over 7 bases. This CDR3 has 15 residues. Germline V CDR1 and CDR2: SEHNR, FQNEAQ (reference sequence). The trim removed 1 base at V and 3 bases at J, leaving 6 bases unmatched. CDR3 DNA sequence: TGTGCCAGCAGCTTAGGAGGGGGCAGGGGCTACGAGCAGTACTTC. Translation: CASSLGGGRGYEQYF.